This T cell receptor beta chain was profiled in a study of blood T cell repertoires in COVID-19. Across the whole study: The study drew acute and convalescent COVID-19 samples from the United States, Italy and Spain.

Individuals aged about 18 to 100 years were recruited from 24 US areas. Recovered status applied to Cohort 3 donors who had two consecutive negative PCRs. It also applied to those with clearance or with symptom resolution. Germline CDR1 reads LGHNA; CDR2 reads YSLEER. The CDR3 is made up of 13 amino acids. V dropped 0 bases and J dropped 14; count of bases not matched to a gene: 6. Original handling: Estimation of nucleated cell counts was performed using reference gene primer amplification. Only in-frame clones appear in the TCRdb table, and some are missing; sequencing was by immunoSEQ multiplex PCR. V and J calls and clone size follow that table, whereas D and trimming were derived from the DNA. The table has some 300,000 clones, roughly 87% seen once; the top ten hold approximately 1%.

The rearrangement uses TRBV4-3 and TRBJ1-2; the match to TRBD1 covers 10 bases. This sequence was found in a young woman who had recovered from COVID-19. Sequencing was carried out using PBMCs or T cells enriched from blood (not recorded which). The CDR3 here is CASSQEGQGEKTF. In nucleotides, the CDR3 is TGCGCCAGCAGCCAAGAAGGACAGGGGGAGAAGACCTTC.